What follows describes a single TCR beta chain. This table comes from immunoSEQ multiplex PCR, and its TCRdb copy is limited to in-frame clones, with some not included. The table lists around 54,000 clones, roughly 91% of them singletons. Germline CDR1 reads SGHNT; CDR2 reads YYREEE (reference sequence). This CDR3 spans 15 amino acids. The ends were cut back, 3 bases at V and 7 bases at J, with 14 bases in the middle. The sample originates from a study of T cell changes during pregnancy in multiple sclerosis. This chain connects TRBV5-4 to TRBJ1-6, with D possibly matching TRBD1 (6 bases). The material was CD4+ T cells from peripheral blood mononuclear cells, obtained after pregnancy. This receptor was taken from a female donor in good health, enrolled as a control in a pregnancy study. Here the CDR3 reads CASSSKGRGNSPLHF. Here the CDR3 DNA reads TGTGCCAGCAGCTCCAAGGGCAGGGGAAATTCACCCCTCCACTTT.